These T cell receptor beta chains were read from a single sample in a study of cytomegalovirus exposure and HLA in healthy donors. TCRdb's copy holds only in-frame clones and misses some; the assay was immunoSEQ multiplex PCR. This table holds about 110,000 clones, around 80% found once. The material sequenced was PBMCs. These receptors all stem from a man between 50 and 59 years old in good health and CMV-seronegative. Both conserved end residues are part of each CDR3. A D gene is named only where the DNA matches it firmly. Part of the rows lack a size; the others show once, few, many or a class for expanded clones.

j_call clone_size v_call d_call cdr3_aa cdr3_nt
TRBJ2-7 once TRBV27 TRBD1 CASSGTGPTYEQYF TGTGCCAGCAGTGGGACAGGTCCTACCTACGAGCAGTACTTC
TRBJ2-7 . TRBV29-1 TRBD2 CSVDTSGSFREQYF TGCAGCGTAGATACTAGCGGGAGCTTTCGGGAGCAGTACTTC
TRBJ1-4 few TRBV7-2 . CASSPPAGIGEKLFF TGTGCCAGCAGCCCCCCCGCAGGGATAGGTGAAAAACTGTTTTTT
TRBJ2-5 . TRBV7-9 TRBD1 CASSVRTGQETQYF TGTGCCAGCAGCGTCCGGACAGGCCAAGAGACCCAGTACTTC
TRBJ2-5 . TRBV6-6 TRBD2 CATAAGQETQYF TGTGCCACCGCAGCGGGGCAAGAGACCCAGTACTTC
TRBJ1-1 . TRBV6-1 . CASRQDMNTEAFF TGTGCCAGTCGACAGGACATGAACACTGAAGCTTTCTTT
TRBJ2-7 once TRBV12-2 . CASRCLEYSYEQYF TGTGCAAGTCGCTGCCTAGAATACTCCTACGAGCAGTACTTC
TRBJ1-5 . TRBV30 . CAWSSYHNQPQHF TGTGCCTGGAGTTCCTATCACAATCAGCCCCAGCATTTT
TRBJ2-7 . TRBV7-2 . CASSKSEYEQYF TGTGCCAGCAGCAAGTCCGAGTACGAGCAGTACTTC
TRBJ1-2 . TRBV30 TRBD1 CAWNRDRAHDYGYTF TGTGCCTGGAACCGGGACAGAGCCCACGACTATGGCTACACCTTC
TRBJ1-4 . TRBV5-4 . CASSLGQSQKLFF TGTGCCAGCAGCTTGGGACAGTCACAAAAACTGTTTTTT
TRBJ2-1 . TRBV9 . CASSVVSGSYNEQFF TGTGCCAGCAGCGTAGTGAGCGGCTCCTACAATGAGCAGTTCTTC
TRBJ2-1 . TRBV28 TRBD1 CASVRTGVRNEQFF TGTGCCAGCGTGCGGACAGGGGTTCGGAATGAGCAGTTCTTC
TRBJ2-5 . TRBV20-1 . CSASPLETQYF TGCAGTGCTAGTCCATTGGAGACCCAGTACTTC
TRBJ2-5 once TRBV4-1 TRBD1 CASSQGYRGHETQYF TGCGCCAGCAGCCAAGGATACAGGGGGCACGAGACCCAGTACTTC
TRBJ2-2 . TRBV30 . CAWSALEGFTGELFF TGTGCCTGGAGCGCACTAGAGGGTTTCACCGGGGAGCTGTTTTTT
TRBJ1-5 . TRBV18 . CASSRLGSSGSNQPQHF TGTGCCAGCTCGCGGCTTGGGAGTTCGGGAAGCAATCAGCCCCAGCATTTT
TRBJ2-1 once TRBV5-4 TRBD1 CASSLVGQGALEGQFF TGTGCCAGCAGCTTGGTGGGACAGGGGGCTTTGGAGGGGCAGTTCTTC
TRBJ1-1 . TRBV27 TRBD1 CASSLIPGTGYTEAFF TGTGCCAGCAGTCTCATTCCCGGGACAGGGTACACTGAAGCTTTCTTT
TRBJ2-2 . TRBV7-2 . CASSLAVQVVTGELFF TGTGCCAGCAGCTTAGCAGTTCAGGTTGTAACCGGGGAGCTGTTTTTT
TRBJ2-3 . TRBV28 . CASDRPNTDTQYF TGTGCCAGCGACAGACCTAACACAGATACGCAGTATTTT
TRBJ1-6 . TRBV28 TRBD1 CASRRGTALNNSPLHF TGTGCCAGCAGAAGAGGGACAGCGCTTAATAATTCACCCCTCCACTTT
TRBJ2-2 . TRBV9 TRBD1 CASSVAGTGPNTGELFF TGTGCCAGCAGCGTCGCCGGGACAGGGCCGAACACCGGGGAGCTGTTTTTT
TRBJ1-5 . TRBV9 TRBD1 CASSVGTGGGQPQHF TGTGCCAGCAGCGTCGGGACAGGAGGTGGGCAGCCCCAGCATTTT
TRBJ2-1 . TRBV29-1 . CSVEGRGAYNEQFF TGCAGCGTTGAAGGCAGGGGAGCCTACAATGAGCAGTTCTTC
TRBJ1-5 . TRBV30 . CAWSLQAGNQPQHF TGTGCCTGGAGTCTTCAGGCTGGTAATCAGCCCCAGCATTTT
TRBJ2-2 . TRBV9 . CASSVQGTANTGELFF TGTGCCAGCAGCGTACAGGGCACGGCGAACACCGGGGAGCTGTTTTTT
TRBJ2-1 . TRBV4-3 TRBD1 CASSSGQGYNEQFF TGCGCCAGCAGCTCCGGACAGGGCTACAATGAGCAGTTCTTC
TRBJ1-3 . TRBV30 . CAWSNGQPKCF TGTGCCTGGAGCAACGGACAGCCGAAATGTTTT
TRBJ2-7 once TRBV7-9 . CASSSTGYEQYF TGTGCCAGCAGCTCTACAGGGTACGAGCAGTACTTC
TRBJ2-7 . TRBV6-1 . CASSMNQGFEYF TGTGCCAGCAGTATGAATCAGGGTTTTGAGTACTTC
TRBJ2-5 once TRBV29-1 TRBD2 CSVGGRETQYF TGCAGCGTTGGCGGGAGAGAGACCCAGTACTTC
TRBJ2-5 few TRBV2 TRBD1 CASSQDRGQETQYF TGTGCCAGCAGTCAAGACAGGGGGCAAGAGACCCAGTACTTC
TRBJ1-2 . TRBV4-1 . CASSQDWAGAFSYGYTF TGCGCCAGCAGCCAAGACTGGGCAGGGGCTTTTTCGTATGGCTACACCTTC
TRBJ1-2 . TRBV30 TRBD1 CAWGSGQAFGYTF TGTGCCTGGGGTAGCGGACAGGCCTTCGGCTACACCTTC
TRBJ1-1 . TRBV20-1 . CSASEGRGAFF TGCAGTGCTTCCGAGGGACGGGGGGCTTTCTTT
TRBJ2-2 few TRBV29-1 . CSVEGQRNTGELFF TGCAGCGTTGAAGGACAGCGCAACACCGGGGAGCTGTTTTTT
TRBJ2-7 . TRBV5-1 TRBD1 CASSLDRGTGGHPLEQYF TGCGCCAGCAGCTTGGACCGAGGGACAGGAGGACACCCTCTGGAGCAGTACTTC